One sample yielded the 30 T cell receptor beta chains listed below, sequenced in a study of neurological immune-mediated disorders. Time point described: longitudinal time-point 3. In TCRdb, the 5' RACE reads were re-called with MiXCR into one record per CDR3 protein. The sample contains fewer than 50,000 distinct CDR3 sequences, more than 9.5% of which appear only once. Sequencing was performed on PBMCs. All receptors derive from a male donor with HTLV-1-associated myelopathy (HAM/TSP).

This clonotype occurred a few times. The chain combines TRBV3-1 with TRBJ1-1; D remains ambiguous. The V end lost 0 bases, the J end lost 0 bases, and 5 bases lay between the germline ends. In germline, CDR1 is LGHDT, CDR2 YNNKEL (reference sequence). The CDR3 totals 14 residues. CDR3 in DNA: TGTGCCAGCAGCCAAGACAGCATGAACACTGAAGCTTTCTTT. Encoded protein: CASSQDSMNTEAFF.

On this clonotype: The junction departs from germline at one end; a sequencing error may be responsible. The chain combines TRBV7-6 with TRBJ2-1, with 7 bases matching TRBD1. This CDR3 has 11 residues. Germline V gives CDR1 SGHVS, CDR2 FNYEAQ. The CDR3, as DNA: TGTGTCAGCAGTCAACAGGGGAAGAAGTTCTTC. Translated, it gives CVSSQQGKKFF.

This clonotype was seen many times. The CDR3 DNA sequence: TGCGCCAGCAGCTTGATGGCGGGGCCCACCGAGCAGTACTTC. It translates to CASSLMAGPTEQYF. V gene TRBV5-1 combines with J gene TRBJ2-7; a weak D match, TRBD2 (6 bases). The V gene lost 1 base and the J gene lost 6 bases, with 14 bases spanning the gap. The germline V gene has CDR1 SGHRS and CDR2 YFSETQ. CDR3 size: 14 residues.

This clonotype was picked up many times. This chain links TRBV7-6 with TRBJ2-5; tentative D call: TRBD2 (6 bases). Trimming pared 3 bases from V and 2 bases from J, leaving 13 bases between. Germline V gene sequence: CDR1 SGHVS, CDR2 FNYEAQ. This CDR3 comprises 15 residues. The CDR3 loop reads CASSFRPGVQETQYF. CDR3 DNA: TGTGCCAGCAGCTTCCGGCCGGGGGTACAAGAGACCCAGTACTTC. Using reference TRBV7-6 and TRBJ2-5 for the parts outside the CDR3, the full variable domain is GAGVSQSPRYKVTKRGQDVALRCDPISGHVSLYWYRQALGQGPEFLTYFNYEAQQDKSGLPNDRFSAERPEGSISTLTIQRTEQRDSAMYRCASSFRPGVQETQYFGPGTRLLVL.

This clonotype was seen only once. V is TRBV6-2 or TRBV6-3 and J is TRBJ2-1; D unclear. The germline V gene encodes CDR1 MNHEY and CDR2 SVGEGT. V was cut by 5 bases and J by 9 bases, with 8 bases left in between. This CDR3 is 11 amino acids long. The CDR3 region is CASSPASEQFF. CDR3 nucleotide sequence: TGTGCCAGCAGTCCCGCAAGTGAGCAGTTCTTC.

In its sample, this clonotype was seen many times. The chain is built from TRBV27 and TRBJ2-2; a possible D gene is TRBD1 (5 bases). Germline V gene data show CDR1 as MNHEY and CDR2 as SMNVEV (reference sequence). Trimming removed 10 bases at V and 0 bases at J, with 12 bases between. The CDR3 contains 14 residues. CDR3 protein: CATRSTANTGELFF. In nucleotides, the CDR3 is TGTGCCACCAGATCGACAGCGAACACCGGGGAGCTGTTTTTT.

In this sample, this clonotype turned up many times. The rearrangement uses TRBV5-1 and TRBJ1-6; no clear D gene. The CDR3 totals 14 residues. The ends were cut back, 0 bases at V and 8 bases at J, with 9 bases in the middle. CDR1 SGHRS and CDR2 YFSETQ come from the germline V gene. In DNA form, the CDR3 reads TGCGCCAGCAGCTTGGATAATGAAGATTCACCCCTCCACTTT. It encodes CASSLDNEDSPLHF.

The chain couples TRBV7-6 to TRBJ1-5; D unresolved. The CDR3 has 15 residues. Germline V gene sequence: CDR1 SGHVS, CDR2 FNYEAQ. With 2 bases removed from V and 3 bases from J, the gap between germline ends came to 11 bases. CDR3: CASSLSGSPNQPQHF. The CDR3, as DNA: TGTGCCAGCAGCTTATCCGGCAGCCCCAATCAGCCCCAGCATTTT.

This clonotype appeared many times. J is TRBJ2-7 and V is TRBV20-1; 9 positions agree with TRBD2. CDR3 length: 15 residues. The junction had 9 bases not matched to a gene; V was cut back by 3 bases and J by 3 bases. CDR1 and CDR2 (germline): DFQATT, SNEGSKA (reference sequence). Written as DNA, the CDR3 is TGCAGTGCTAGGGAGACTAGCGGTGCCTACTACGAGCAGTACTTC. Translating gives CSARETSGAYYEQYF.

This clonotype has at least ten counts. This chain joins TRBV5-1 and TRBJ1-1, with D possibly matching TRBD1 (5 bases). V lost 4 bases and J lost 7, with 14 bases in between. The CDR3 covers 13 residues. Germline-derived CDR1 and CDR2 are SGHRS and YFSETQ. The DNA for the CDR3 is TGCGCCAGCAGCCTAAACCGGGACCGTGAAGCTTTCTTT. Its protein is CASSLNRDREAFF.

In this sample, this clonotype turned up many times. The rearrangement uses TRBV7-2 and TRBJ2-5, with D possibly being TRBD1 (6 bases). V lost 3 bases and J lost 5, with 10 bases in between. Germline CDR1 is SGHTA and CDR2 is FQGNSA. This CDR3 contains 13 residues. The CDR3 is CASSFQGSETQYF. In DNA form, the CDR3 reads TGTGCCAGCAGCTTCCAGGGGTCCGAGACCCAGTACTTC.

This clonotype appeared a few times. The chain uses TRBV20-1 and TRBJ2-7, with D tentatively TRBD1 (5 bases). Germline V gene lookup returns CDR1 DFQATT and CDR2 SNEGSKA (reference sequence). The V end lost 0 bases, the J end lost 5 bases, and 11 bases lay between the germline ends. The CDR3 length is 13 residues. The CDR3 bases are TGCAGTGCTAGAGACAGGGCTGGTCACGAGCAGTACTTC. Its protein product is CSARDRAGHEQYF.

This clonotype was observed at least ten times. This rearrangement joins TRBV29-1 to TRBJ2-4, with 7 bases matching TRBD1. CDR1 is SQVTM and CDR2 is ANQGSEA in the germline V gene. CDR3 length: 14 amino acids. Trimming at V came to 6 bases and at J to 5 bases, leaving 10 bases not matched to a gene. The CDR3 region has the DNA TGCAGCGTGGCCCTCCGGACAGGACAAAACATTCAGTACTTC. Residues: CSVALRTGQNIQYF.

This clonotype was found many times. The V gene is TRBV7-9, the J gene TRBJ2-7, with a tentative D call TRBD1 (5 bases). Trimming removed 2 bases at V and 7 bases at J, with 15 bases between. The V gene's germline CDR1 is SEHNR and CDR2 FQNEAQ (reference sequence). CDR3 length: 14 residues. In nucleotides, the CDR3 is TGTGCCAGCAGCTTACAGGGTGGGCTATTTGAGCAGTACTTC. It translates to CASSLQGGLFEQYF.

At least ten counts were recorded for this clonotype. The chain has TRBV27 and TRBJ1-6, with D possibly being TRBD1 (5 bases). The CDR3 is 15 residues long. Germline V CDR1 and CDR2: MNHEY, SMNVEV (reference sequence). V lost 5 bases to trimming and J lost 6 bases, with 14 bases between them. CDR3 residues: CASSPGGYPNSPLHF. Written as DNA, the CDR3 is TGTGCCAGCAGTCCCGGGGGATACCCTAATTCACCCCTCCACTTT.

This clonotype appeared many times. V is TRBV14 and J is TRBJ2-1; TRBD1 aligns across 7 bases. The V and J ends lost 4 bases and 1 base, in that order; junction bases with no gene match: 4. The length of the CDR3 is 15 residues. The germline V gene has CDR1 SGHDN and CDR2 FVKESK. CDR3 nucleotides: TGTGCCAGCAGCCTACGGACAGGTTCCTACAATGAGCAGTTCTTC. This sequence encodes CASSLRTGSYNEQFF.

This clonotype has a count of ten or more. The chain employs TRBV7-2 and TRBJ2-7, with TRBD1 identical over 8 bases. After removal of 2 bases from V and 0 bases from J, the junction contained 6 bases not matched to a gene. This CDR3 region has 16 residues. CDR1 is SGHTA, CDR2 FQGNSA, per germline. The CDR3 protein is CASSLMRTGSSYEQYF. As DNA, the CDR3 is TGTGCCAGCAGCTTAATGAGGACAGGGAGCTCCTACGAGCAGTACTTC.

This chain connects TRBV5-1 to TRBJ2-7; D possibly matches TRBD1 or TRBD2 (6 bases each). Trimming stripped 1 base from V and 4 bases from J, with 12 bases between. This CDR3 contains 14 residues. Looked up from germline, CDR1 is SGHRS and CDR2 is YFSETQ. As DNA, the CDR3 is TGCGCCAGCAGCTTGTCTAGGGGGGAGTACGAGCAGTACTTC. Amino acid sequence: CASSLSRGEYEQYF.

This clonotype came up many times. J is TRBJ2-3 and V is TRBV7-9; TRBD2 is a possible D gene (6 bases). With 0 bases removed from V and 8 bases from J, the gap between germline ends came to 12 bases. Germline values: CDR1 SEHNR, CDR2 FQNEAQ (reference sequence). This CDR3 is built from 14 residues. CDR3: CASSLAPGLVTQYF. CDR3 DNA sequence: TGTGCCAGCAGCTTAGCCCCGGGACTTGTTACGCAGTATTTT.

Many counts were recorded for this clonotype. This sequence joins TRBV7-6 and TRBJ1-5; no firm D call. This CDR3 has 15 amino acids. CDR1 SGHVS and CDR2 FNYEAQ come from the germline V gene. V lost 3 bases and J 0 bases, leaving 9 bases between the germline ends. CDR3 sequence: CASSFLADSNQPQHF. CDR3 in DNA: TGTGCCAGCAGCTTCCTAGCCGATAGCAATCAGCCCCAGCATTTT.

Ten or more counts support this clonotype. The chain recombines TRBV5-6 with TRBJ1-5; D uncertain. The V end lost 5 bases, the J end lost 7 bases, and 16 bases lay between the germline ends. Germline-derived CDR1 and CDR2 are SGHDT and YYEEEE. The CDR3 has 14 amino acids. The CDR3: CASSHGRVPQPQHF. CDR3 in DNA: TGTGCCAGCAGTCATGGACGAGTACCCCAGCCCCAGCATTTT. Full variable domain (rest looked up from reference TRBV5-6 and TRBJ1-5): DAGVTQSPTHLIKTRGQQVTLRCSPKSGHDTVSWYQQALGQGPQFIFQYYEEEERQRGNFPDRFSGHQFPNYSSELNVNALLLGDSALYLCASSHGRVPQPQHFGDGTRLSIL.

This clonotype was observed at least ten times. The chain recombines TRBV7-6 with TRBJ2-7; the match to TRBD1 covers 10 bases. Germline values: CDR1 SGHVS, CDR2 FNYEAQ. Trimming took 5 bases from V and 2 from J; bases not matched to a gene: 3. The CDR3 sequence is 14 residues long. CDR3 amino acids: CASSRGTGAYEQYF. The CDR3 DNA sequence: TGTGCCAGCAGCAGAGGGACAGGGGCCTACGAGCAGTACTTC.

At least ten counts were recorded for this clonotype. The CDR3 coding sequence is TGTGCCAGCAGCCAGGGGACAGGGCCCTACGAGCAGTACTTC. Translating gives CASSQGTGPYEQYF. The chain couples TRBV12-3 or TRBV12-4 to TRBJ2-7; TRBD1 aligns across 9 bases. The CDR3 contains 14 residues. Unmatched junction bases numbered 5, after V lost 6 bases and J lost 2 bases.

There are many counts of this clonotype. The chain carries TRBV20-1 and TRBJ2-3; D assignment may be TRBD1 or TRBD2 (5 bases each). Germline V lookup: CDR1 DFQATT, CDR2 SNEGSKA (reference sequence). V lost 5 bases, J lost 0 bases, and 12 bases lay in between. This CDR3 has 14 residues. CDR3 loop: CSARWGPSTDTQYF. The CDR3 region has the DNA TGCAGTGCTCGGTGGGGACCTAGCACAGATACGCAGTATTTT.

Of note for this clonotype: Since a much larger clone is just one base distant, this may be a read error. The chain has TRBV2 and TRBJ2-7; D gene uncertain. Germline V gene sequence: CDR1 SNHLY, CDR2 FYNNEI. The CDR3 has 16 residues. Trimming cost V 7 bases and J 0 bases, with 19 bases left between them. Here the CDR3 reads CASTPAGVEFSYEQYF. Written as DNA, the CDR3 is TGTGCCAGCACCCCAGCAGGCGTGGAATTCTCCTACGAGCAGTACTTC.

This chain joins TRBV11-2 and TRBJ2-7, with 10 bases aligning to TRBD1. This CDR3 region has 15 residues. Germline V gene sequence: CDR1 SGHAT, CDR2 FQNNGV. J gave up 5 bases and V 3 bases, and 7 bases lay outside the gene matches. The CDR3 nucleotides read TGTGCCAGCAGCTTTGGACAGGGGGGATTCAACGAGCAGTACTTC. This translates into CASSFGQGGFNEQYF.

This clonotype was detected many times. The V gene is TRBV10-3, the J gene TRBJ1-1, with a tentative D call TRBD1 (5 bases). Trimming cost V 3 bases and J 4 bases, with 12 bases left between them. The germline V gene encodes CDR1 ENHRY and CDR2 SYGVKD. The length of the CDR3 is 14 residues. The CDR3 spells CAISDRGVGTEAFF. The CDR3, as DNA: TGTGCCATCAGTGACCGGGGGGTAGGCACTGAAGCTTTCTTT.

Many counts were recorded for this clonotype. The chain uses TRBV10-3 and TRBJ1-2, with D perhaps TRBD1 (6 bases). The CDR3 length is 13 residues. Germline V CDR1 and CDR2: ENHRY, SYGVKD. Between the trimmed V and J ends, which lost 4 bases and 2 bases, there was a span of 8 bases. The CDR3 region has the DNA TGTGCCATCAGTGTTGACAGGAACTATGGCTACACCTTC. Translation gives CAISVDRNYGYTF.

This clonotype was counted at least ten times. The CDR3 region is CASSQSWPGGYEQYF. CDR3 bases: TGCGCCAGCAGCCAATCCTGGCCAGGGGGCTACGAGCAGTACTTC. The chain links TRBV4-3 to TRBJ2-7, with 7 bases lining up with TRBD1. Germline V gene lookup returns CDR1 LGHNA and CDR2 YSLEER. Losses at the gene ends were 2 bases for V and 3 bases for J; bases not matched to a gene: 7. The CDR3 length is 15 residues.

This clonotype has a count of ten or more. This chain uses TRBV5-1 with TRBJ1-6; D gene unclear. The V and J ends lost 4 bases and 9 bases respectively, with 41 bases between them. Germline lookup yields CDR1 SGHRS and CDR2 YFSETQ. The CDR3 is made up of 23 amino acids. The CDR3 sequence is CASSPSLRAGSPLSLRAGSPLHF. The CDR3 nucleotides are TGCGCCAGCAGCCCGTCCCTACGGGCAGGTTCACCCCTATCCCTACGGGCAGGTTCACCCCTCCACTTT.